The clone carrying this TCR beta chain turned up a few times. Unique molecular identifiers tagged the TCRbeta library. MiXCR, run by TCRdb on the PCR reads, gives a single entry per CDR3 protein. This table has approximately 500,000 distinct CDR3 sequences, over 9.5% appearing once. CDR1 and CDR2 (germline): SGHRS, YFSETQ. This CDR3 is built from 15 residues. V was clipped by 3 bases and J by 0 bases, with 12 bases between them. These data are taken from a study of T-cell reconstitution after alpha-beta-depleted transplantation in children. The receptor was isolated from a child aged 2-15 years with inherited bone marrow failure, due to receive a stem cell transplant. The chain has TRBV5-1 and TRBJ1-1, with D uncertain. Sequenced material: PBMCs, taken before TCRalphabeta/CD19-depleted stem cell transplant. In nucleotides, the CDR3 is TGCGCCAGCAGCTCAACAGAGCTCATGAACACTGAAGCTTTCTTT. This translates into CASSSTELMNTEAFF. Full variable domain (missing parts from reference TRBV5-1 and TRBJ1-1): KAGVTQTPRYLIKTRGQQVTLSCSPISGHRSVSWYQQTPGQGLQFLFEYFSETQRNKGNFPGRFSGRQFSNSRSEMNVSTLELGDSALYLCASSSTELMNTEAFFGQGTRLTVV.